This paragraph covers one T cell receptor beta chain sequence. Its antigen is not identified. UMI-labeled 5' RACE was used to make TCR beta libraries. After re-calling the 5' RACE reads, TCRdb lists one entry per CDR3 protein, DNA absent. Here the sample table reports thousands of distinct CDR3 sequences. This entry is derived from a study of human CD8 memory T cell subsets. The CDR3 length is 14 residues. CDR1 LNHDA and CDR2 SQIVND come from the germline V gene (reference sequence). Study-wide results and caveats: Precursor exhausted T cells and stem-like memory T cells were similarly highly diverse, while effector memory cells were not.

CCR7+ PD-1+ TIGIT+ early memory CD8+ cells with dysfunctional traits were TPEX. Duplicate vials of about 140,000 sorted CD8+ T cells per subset supplied the RNA. The specimen was CD8+ T cells from PBMCs. This sequence was found in a human donor in good health. The chain couples TRBV19 to TRBJ1-1. This chain's CDR3 is CASSIQGPSTEAFF.